The T cell receptor (beta chain) described here comes from a study of blood T cell repertoires in COVID-19. Study at large: There were acute and convalescent COVID-19 samples, and they came from the United States, Italy and Spain.

Authors' methods: Nucleated cell number was recorded as an estimate derived from reference gene primer amplification. Libraries were prepared by immunoSEQ multiplex PCR; TCRdb keeps only in-frame clonotypes and omits some of them. The V and J calls and clone size come from that table; D and trimming were worked out from the DNA. Of roughly 53,000 clones listed, roughly 84% were seen once; the top ten hold over 12%. The CDR3 is 15 residues long. CDR1 MNHEY and CDR2 SVGAGI come from the germline V gene. Deletions cut 5 bases from V and 8 bases from J, with 19 bases between. The source of this sequence is a human donor in a cohort sampled during active COVID-19. The rearrangement links TRBV6-5 to TRBJ2-1, with a weak D call TRBD1 (8 bases). Sequencing was carried out using peripheral blood. As DNA, the CDR3 is TGTGCCAGCAGTCCCGGGACAGGCGGGAGTGATGAGCAGTTCTTC. Translating gives CASSPGTGGSDEQFF.